The 19 T cell receptor beta chains below all came from one sample that was sequenced in a study of glioma-infiltrating T cells after dendritic cell vaccination. Noted time point: after dendritic cell vaccination, including at tumor progression/relapse. TCRdb keeps only in-frame clones here, not all; method: immunoSEQ multiplex PCR. The sample carries roughly 87,000 clones, roughly four fifths recorded once. Sequenced here: blood, sampled after dendritic cell vaccination. The receptors were sampled from a human donor with glioblastoma.

V and J are TRBV5-6 and TRBJ1-1; D may be TRBD1 (6 bases). Trimming took off 4 bases at V and 1 base at J, with 14 bases between the two ends. The CDR3 has 15 residues. The germline V gene encodes CDR1 SGHDT and CDR2 YYEEEE. CDR3 bases: TGTGCCAGCAGCCCGGGGGGGCGGAGGAACACTGAAGCTTTCTTT. This translates into CASSPGGRRNTEAFF.

This chain uses TRBV2 with TRBJ1-5; D is perhaps TRBD1 (5 bases). Germline V lookup: CDR1 SNHLY, CDR2 FYNNEI. The CDR3 extends over 15 amino acids. V dropped 2 bases and J dropped 0 bases, with 8 bases sitting between them. DNA of the CDR3: TGTGCCAGCAGTGAAAGACAGATTAGCAATCAGCCCCAGCATTTT. It specifies CASSERQISNQPQHF.

The V call is TRBV7-2, the J call TRBJ1-6; D unresolved. This CDR3 is built from 13 residues. The germline V gene has CDR1 SGHTA and CDR2 FQGNSA. Trimming took off 8 bases at V and 6 bases at J, with 11 bases between the two ends. CDR3 sequence: CASGRDPNSPLHF. CDR3 DNA sequence: TGTGCCAGCGGGAGGGATCCTAATTCACCCCTCCACTTT.

The rearrangement joins TRBV11-2 to TRBJ1-4; unclear D gene. Germline CDR1 is SGHAT and CDR2 is FQNNGV. The CDR3 has 15 amino acids. V lost 5 bases, J lost 5 bases, and 15 bases lay in between. In nucleotides, the CDR3 is TGTGCCAGCAGCCTCGATGCGGAGGAAAATGAAAAACTGTTTTTT. Translation: CASSLDAEENEKLFF.

This clone was seen just once. The chain links TRBV5-1 to TRBJ1-1, with 8 nucleotides matching TRBD1. Germline CDR1 SGHRS, CDR2 YFSETQ. The CDR3 totals 14 residues. The V gene end was trimmed by 2 bases and the J gene end by 6 bases; junction bases not matched to a gene: 6. As DNA, the CDR3 is TGCGCCAGCAGCTTACAAGGACAGGGTGCTGAAGCTTTCTTT. It is translated as CASSLQGQGAEAFF.

The CDR3 sequence: CASSPAGDNQPQHF. Here the CDR3 DNA reads TGTGCCAGCTCACCGGCAGGGGACAATCAGCCCCAGCATTTT. This chain links TRBV18 with TRBJ1-5; TRBD1 might be the D (6 bases). Trimming removed 3 bases from V and 3 bases from J, with 9 bases in between. The CDR3 is made up of 14 amino acids. Germline loops: CDR1 KGHSH, CDR2 LQKENI.

The gene calls are TRBV9 and TRBJ2-3; 9 positions agree with TRBD1. CDR1 is SGDLS, CDR2 YYNGEE, per germline. V shed 3 bases and J 4 bases; nucleotides not matched to a gene: 9. This CDR3 contains 16 residues. CDR3 DNA sequence: TGTGCCAGCAGCGACCTGGACAGGGGAGGTGCAGATACGCAGTATTTT. Translation gives CASSDLDRGGADTQYF.

This clone is classed as medium-sized. The chain links TRBV4-3 to TRBJ1-3; D perhaps matches TRBD1 (6 bases). The CDR3 spans 15 residues. Germline V gene data show CDR1 as LGHNA and CDR2 as YSLEER. V lost 0 bases to trimming and J lost 6 bases, with 12 bases between them. In DNA, the CDR3 is TGCGCCAGCAGCCAAGAAGGGTGGACAGAAAACACCATATATTTT. Translating it yields CASSQEGWTENTIYF.

The chain uses TRBV29-1 and TRBJ1-3; D is unresolved. From germline, CDR1 is SQVTM and CDR2 ANQGSEA. The V and J ends lost 5 bases and 0 bases respectively, with 20 bases between them. This CDR3 contains 17 residues. Here the CDR3 reads CSVKNPYVGSSGNTIYF. In DNA form, the CDR3 reads TGCAGCGTTAAAAATCCGTACGTTGGGAGCTCTGGAAACACCATATATTTT.

The genes are TRBV2 and TRBJ1-5; weak D call: TRBD1 (5 bases). The V gene lost 7 bases and the J gene lost 3 bases, with 13 bases spanning the gap. The length of the CDR3 is 14 residues. Per germline, CDR1 SNHLY and CDR2 FYNNEI. The CDR3 coding sequence is TGTGCCAGCAATGAGGGGCGCTACAATCAGCCCCAGCATTTT. Residues: CASNEGRYNQPQHF.

This chain uses TRBV2 with TRBJ1-1, with 8 bases lining up with TRBD1. Per germline, CDR1 SNHLY and CDR2 FYNNEI. Unmatched junction bases numbered 11, after V lost 6 bases and J lost 5 bases. The CDR3 totals 15 residues. Here the CDR3 DNA reads TGTGCCAGCAGGAGCCAGGGGGCTAGGTGGACTGAAGCTTTCTTT. Its protein is CASRSQGARWTEAFF. The variable domain in full, with the rest retrieved from reference TRBV2 and TRBJ1-1, is EPEVTQTPSHQVTQMGQEVILRCVPISNHLYFYWYRQILGQKVEFLVSFYNNEISEKSEIFDDQFSVERPDGSNFTLKIRSTKLEDSAMYFCASRSQGARWTEAFFGQGTRLTVV.

The chain employs TRBV6-5 and TRBJ1-2, with D uncertain. The V and J ends lost 2 bases and 1 base respectively, with 8 bases between them. The germline gives CDR1 MNHEY, CDR2 SVGAGI. There are 14 residues in the CDR3. This CDR3 is CASSYIAGNYGYTF. The CDR3, as DNA: TGTGCCAGCAGTTACATTGCGGGTAACTATGGCTACACCTTC.

This chain uses TRBV10-3 with TRBJ1-2, with D perhaps matching TRBD1 (5 bases). V lost 5 bases and J lost 4, with 14 bases in between. Per the germline V gene, CDR1 is ENHRY and CDR2 is SYGVKD. This CDR3 is 14 amino acids long. The CDR3 DNA reads TGTGCCATCAGTCCTGACAGAGACGCCTATGGCTACACCTTC. It codes for CAISPDRDAYGYTF.

The chain recombines TRBV6-5 with TRBJ2-7, with 7 bases identical to TRBD2. The CDR3 spans 15 residues. Germline CDR1 reads MNHEY; CDR2 reads SVGAGI. The J segment lost 0 bases and the V segment lost 5 bases, leaving 7 bases of the junction unmatched. CDR3 sequence: CASSGRLAGSYEQYF. In DNA form, the CDR3 reads TGTGCCAGCAGTGGTCGGTTAGCGGGCTCCTACGAGCAGTACTTC.

This sequence joins TRBV4-3 and TRBJ2-7; D is possibly TRBD1 (6 bases). This CDR3 is 20 amino acids long. Trimming shortened V by 0 bases and J by 0 bases, and 24 bases separated the two germline ends. Germline-derived CDR1 and CDR2 are LGHNA and YSLEER. The CDR3, as DNA: TGCGCCAGCAGCCAAGAGCCTCCAGTGGACAGAGTTACGAGCTCCTACGAGCAGTACTTC. Translating gives CASSQEPPVDRVTSSYEQYF.

V usage is TRBV27 and J usage is TRBJ1-5; TRBD1 matches 7 bases. This CDR3 comprises 13 residues. Germline V gives CDR1 MNHEY, CDR2 SMNVEV (reference sequence). V lost 6 bases, J lost 5 bases, and 4 bases stayed unmatched. The CDR3 sequence is CASRNRGDQPQHF. In DNA form, the CDR3 reads TGTGCCAGCAGAAACAGGGGCGATCAGCCCCAGCATTTT.

CDR3 region: CASAPGGGGPGDTQYF. CDR3 nucleotides: TGTGCCAGCGCCCCGGGGGGCGGGGGGCCTGGAGATACGCAGTATTTT. This chain links TRBV19 with TRBJ2-3; 8 nucleotides align to TRBD2. There are 16 residues in the CDR3. Looked up from germline, CDR1 is LNHDA and CDR2 is SQIVND (reference sequence). V was pared by 9 bases and J by 5 bases, with 16 bases of the junction left unmatched.

V gene TRBV6-1 combines with J gene TRBJ2-7; TRBD1 aligns across 7 bases. CDR1 MNHNS and CDR2 SASEGT come from the germline V gene. This CDR3 has 13 residues. The J segment lost 2 bases and the V segment lost 6 bases, leaving 4 bases of the junction unmatched. The DNA of the CDR3 is TGTGCCAGCAGAAGGGACAGTACCTACGAGCAGTACTTC. This encodes CASRRDSTYEQYF.

The gene calls are TRBV7-2 and TRBJ2-3, with D maybe TRBD1 (5 bases). The CDR3 consists of 15 residues. Germline V gene sequence: CDR1 SGHTA, CDR2 FQGNSA. Trimming left V 2 bases short and J 0 bases short, with 9 bases between. CDR3 loop: CASSLTGHSTDTQYF. CDR3 in DNA: TGTGCCAGCAGCTTAACCGGACATAGCACAGATACGCAGTATTTT.